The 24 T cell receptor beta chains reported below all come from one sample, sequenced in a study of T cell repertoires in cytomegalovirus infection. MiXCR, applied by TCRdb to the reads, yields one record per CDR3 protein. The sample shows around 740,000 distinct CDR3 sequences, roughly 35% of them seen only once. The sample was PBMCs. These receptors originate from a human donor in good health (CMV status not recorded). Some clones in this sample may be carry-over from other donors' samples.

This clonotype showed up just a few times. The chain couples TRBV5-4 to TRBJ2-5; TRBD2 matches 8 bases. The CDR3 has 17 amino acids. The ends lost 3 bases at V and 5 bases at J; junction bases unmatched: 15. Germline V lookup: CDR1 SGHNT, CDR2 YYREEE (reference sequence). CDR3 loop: CASSSGGGGGTAETQYF. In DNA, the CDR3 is TGTGCCAGCAGCTCCGGAGGCGGCGGGGGGACGGCGGAGACCCAGTACTTC.

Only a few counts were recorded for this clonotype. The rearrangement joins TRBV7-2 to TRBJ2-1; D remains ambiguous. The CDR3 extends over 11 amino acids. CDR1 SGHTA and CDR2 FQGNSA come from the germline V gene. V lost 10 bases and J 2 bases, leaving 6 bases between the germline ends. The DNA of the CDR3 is TGTGCCATCTCGCCCTACAATGAGCAGTTCTTC. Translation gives CAISPYNEQFF. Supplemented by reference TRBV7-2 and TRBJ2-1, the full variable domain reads GAGVSQSPSNKVTEKGKDVELRCDPISGHTALYWYRQSLGQGLEFLIYFQGNSAPDKSGLPSDRFSAERTGGSVSTLTIQRTQQEDSAVYLCAISPYNEQFFGPGTRLTVL.

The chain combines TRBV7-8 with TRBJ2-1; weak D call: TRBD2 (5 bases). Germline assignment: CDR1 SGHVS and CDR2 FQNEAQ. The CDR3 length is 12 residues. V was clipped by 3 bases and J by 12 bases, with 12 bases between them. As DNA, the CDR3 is TGTGCCAGCAGCTTTAGCTTTGGAGGGCAGTTCTTC. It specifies CASSFSFGGQFF.

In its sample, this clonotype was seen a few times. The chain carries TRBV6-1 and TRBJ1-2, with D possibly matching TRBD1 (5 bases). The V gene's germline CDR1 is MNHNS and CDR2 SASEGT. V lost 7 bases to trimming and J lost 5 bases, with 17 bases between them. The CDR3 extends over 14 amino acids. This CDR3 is CASTPRDGIYGYTF. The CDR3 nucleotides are TGTGCCAGCACCCCCCGGGACGGTATTTATGGCTACACCTTC.

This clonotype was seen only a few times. The chain's CDR3 is CASSPLVLSGNTIYF. DNA for the CDR3: TGTGCCAGCTCACCACTCGTGCTCTCCGGAAACACCATATATTTT. V usage is TRBV18 and J usage is TRBJ1-3, with D uncertain. From germline, CDR1 is KGHSH and CDR2 LQKENI. The V and J ends lost 1 base and 4 bases respectively, with 11 bases between them. The length of the CDR3 is 15 residues.

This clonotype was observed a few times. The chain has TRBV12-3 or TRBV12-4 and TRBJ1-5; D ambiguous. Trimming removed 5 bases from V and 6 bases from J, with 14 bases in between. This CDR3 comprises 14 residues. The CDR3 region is CASSKIIVGQPQHF. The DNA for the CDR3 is TGTGCCAGCAGTAAAATCATAGTTGGTCAGCCCCAGCATTTT.

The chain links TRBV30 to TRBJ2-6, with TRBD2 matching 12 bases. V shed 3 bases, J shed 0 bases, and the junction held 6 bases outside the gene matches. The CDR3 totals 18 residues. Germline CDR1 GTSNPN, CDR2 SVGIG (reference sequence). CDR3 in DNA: TGTGCCTGGAGACTAGCGGGGGGCCTTCCCTCTGGGGCCAACGTCCTGACTTTC. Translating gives CAWRLAGGLPSGANVLTF. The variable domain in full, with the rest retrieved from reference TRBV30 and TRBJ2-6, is SQTIHQWPATLVQPVGSPLSLECTVEGTSNPNLYWYRQAAGRGLQLLFYSVGIGQISSEVPQNLSASRPQDRQFILSSKKLLLSDSGFYLCAWRLAGGLPSGANVLTFGAGSRLTVL.

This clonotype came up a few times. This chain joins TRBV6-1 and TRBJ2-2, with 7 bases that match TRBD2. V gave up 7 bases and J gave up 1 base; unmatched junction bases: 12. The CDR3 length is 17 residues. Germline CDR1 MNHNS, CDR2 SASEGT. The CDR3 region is CASNPGWASGNTGELFF. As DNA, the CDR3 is TGTGCCAGCAACCCGGGGTGGGCTAGCGGGAACACCGGGGAGCTGTTTTTT.

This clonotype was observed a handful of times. The CDR3 sequence is CASSDPGGRQPQHF. In nucleotides, the CDR3 is TGTGCCAGCAGCGATCCTGGGGGTCGTCAGCCCCAGCATTTT. The chain has TRBV7-2 and TRBJ1-5, with a tentative D call TRBD1 (5 bases). CDR3 length: 14 amino acids. Trimming shortened V by 5 bases and J by 6 bases, and 14 bases separated the two germline ends. CDR1 and CDR2 from the germline V gene are SGHTA and FQGNSA. The full variable domain, in which reference TRBV7-2 and TRBJ1-5 provide the parts outside the CDR3, is GAGVSQSPSNKVTEKGKDVELRCDPISGHTALYWYRQSLGQGLEFLIYFQGNSAPDKSGLPSDRFSAERTGGSVSTLTIQRTQQEDSAVYLCASSDPGGRQPQHFGDGTRLSIL.

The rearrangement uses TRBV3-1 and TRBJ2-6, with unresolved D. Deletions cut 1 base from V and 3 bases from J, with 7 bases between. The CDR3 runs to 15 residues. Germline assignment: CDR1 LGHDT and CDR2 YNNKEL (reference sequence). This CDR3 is CASSQVSGGANVLTF. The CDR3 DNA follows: TGTGCCAGCAGCCAAGTTTCGGGTGGGGCCAACGTCCTGACTTTC. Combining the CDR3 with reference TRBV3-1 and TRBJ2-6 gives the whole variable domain DTAVSQTPKYLVTQMGNDKSIKCEQNLGHDTMYWYKQDSKKFLKIMFSYNNKELIINETVPNRFSPKSPDKAHLNLHINSLELGDSAVYFCASSQVSGGANVLTFGAGSRLTVL.

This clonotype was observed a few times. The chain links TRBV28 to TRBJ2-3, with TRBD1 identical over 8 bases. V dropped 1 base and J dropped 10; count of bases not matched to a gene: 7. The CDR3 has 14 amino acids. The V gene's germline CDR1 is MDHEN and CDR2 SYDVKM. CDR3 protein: CASSLFSGQGPQYF. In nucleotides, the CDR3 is TGTGCCAGCAGTTTATTTTCTGGACAGGGCCCGCAGTATTTT.

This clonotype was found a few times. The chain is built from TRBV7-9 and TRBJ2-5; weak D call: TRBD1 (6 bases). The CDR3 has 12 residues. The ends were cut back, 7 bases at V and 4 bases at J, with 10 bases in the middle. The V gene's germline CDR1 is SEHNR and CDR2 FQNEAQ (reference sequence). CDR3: CASTPQGETQYF. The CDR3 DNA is TGTGCCAGCACCCCACAGGGAGAGACCCAGTACTTC.

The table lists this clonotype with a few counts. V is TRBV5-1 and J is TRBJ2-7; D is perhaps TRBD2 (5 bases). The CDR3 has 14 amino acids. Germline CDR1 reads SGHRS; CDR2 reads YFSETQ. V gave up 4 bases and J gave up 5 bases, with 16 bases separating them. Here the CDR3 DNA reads TGCGCCAGCAGCCCACTAGGAATGTCCCACGAGCAGTACTTC. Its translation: CASSPLGMSHEQYF. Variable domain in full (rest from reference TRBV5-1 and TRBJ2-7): KAGVTQTPRYLIKTRGQQVTLSCSPISGHRSVSWYQQTPGQGLQFLFEYFSETQRNKGNFPGRFSGRQFSNSRSEMNVSTLELGDSALYLCASSPLGMSHEQYFGPGTRLTVT.

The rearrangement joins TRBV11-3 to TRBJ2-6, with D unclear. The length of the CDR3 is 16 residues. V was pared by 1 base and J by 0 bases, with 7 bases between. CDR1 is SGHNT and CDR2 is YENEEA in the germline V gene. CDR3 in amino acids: CASSLGGPSGANVLTF. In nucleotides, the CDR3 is TGTGCCAGCAGCTTAGGAGGTCCCTCTGGGGCCAACGTCCTGACTTTC. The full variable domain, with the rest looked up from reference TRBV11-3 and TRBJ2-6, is EAGVVQSPRYKIIEKKQPVAFWCNPISGHNTLYWYLQNLGQGPELLIRYENEEAVDDSQLPKDRFSAERLKGVDSTLKIQPAELGDSAVYLCASSLGGPSGANVLTFGAGSRLTVL.

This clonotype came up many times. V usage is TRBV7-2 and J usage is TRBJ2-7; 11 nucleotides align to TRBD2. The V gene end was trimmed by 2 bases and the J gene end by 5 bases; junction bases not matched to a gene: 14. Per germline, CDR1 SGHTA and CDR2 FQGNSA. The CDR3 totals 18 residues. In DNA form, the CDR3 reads TGTGCCAGCAGCTTATCACTAGCGGGAGAATTGGGGATAAACGAGCAGTACTTC. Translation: CASSLSLAGELGINEQYF.

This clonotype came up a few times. CDR3 amino acids: CASSMHTDTEAFF. CDR3 bases: TGCGCCAGCAGCATGCACACGGACACTGAAGCTTTCTTT. V gene TRBV5-1 combines with J gene TRBJ1-1; no clear D gene. V was shortened by 4 bases and J by 3 bases, with 10 bases between the two germline ends. In germline, CDR1 is SGHRS, CDR2 YFSETQ. The CDR3 totals 13 residues.

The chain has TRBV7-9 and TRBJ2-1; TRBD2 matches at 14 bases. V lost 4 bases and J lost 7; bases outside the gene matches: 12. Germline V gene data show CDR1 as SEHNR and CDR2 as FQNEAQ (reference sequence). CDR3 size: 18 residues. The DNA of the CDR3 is TGTGCCAGCAGCTCCTTAGACCCGGGACTAGCGGGAGTAAATGAGCAGTTCTTC. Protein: CASSSLDPGLAGVNEQFF.

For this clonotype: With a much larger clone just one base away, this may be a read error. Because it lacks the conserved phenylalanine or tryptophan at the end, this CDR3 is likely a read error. The CDR3 spells CASSSQMTVAGPYEQYL. The CDR3 DNA follows: TGTGCCAGCAGCTCCCAAATGACCGTGGCAGGGCCATACGAGCAGTACTTA. V usage is TRBV7-6 and J usage is TRBJ2-7, with D possibly matching TRBD1 (5 bases). The CDR3 consists of 17 residues. The V end lost 4 bases, the J end lost 4 bases, and 23 bases lay between the germline ends. Germline CDR1 reads SGHVS; CDR2 reads FNYEAQ.

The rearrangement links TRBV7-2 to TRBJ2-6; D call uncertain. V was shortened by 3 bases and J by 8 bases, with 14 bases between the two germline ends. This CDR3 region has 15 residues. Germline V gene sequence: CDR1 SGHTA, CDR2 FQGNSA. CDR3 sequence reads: CASSFDHSVSNVLTF. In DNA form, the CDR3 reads TGTGCCAGCAGCTTCGACCACTCTGTGTCCAACGTCCTGACTTTC.

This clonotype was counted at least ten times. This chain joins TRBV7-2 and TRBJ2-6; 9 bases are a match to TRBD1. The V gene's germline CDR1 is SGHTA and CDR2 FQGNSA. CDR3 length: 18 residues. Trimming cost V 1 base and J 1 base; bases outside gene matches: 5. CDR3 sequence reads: CASSLVGGQGSGANVLTF. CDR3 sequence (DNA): TGTGCCAGCAGCTTAGTTGGGGGACAGGGATCTGGGGCCAACGTCCTGACTTTC. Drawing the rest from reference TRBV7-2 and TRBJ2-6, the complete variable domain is GAGVSQSPSNKVTEKGKDVELRCDPISGHTALYWYRQSLGQGLEFLIYFQGNSAPDKSGLPSDRFSAERTGGSVSTLTIQRTQQEDSAVYLCASSLVGGQGSGANVLTFGAGSRLTVL.

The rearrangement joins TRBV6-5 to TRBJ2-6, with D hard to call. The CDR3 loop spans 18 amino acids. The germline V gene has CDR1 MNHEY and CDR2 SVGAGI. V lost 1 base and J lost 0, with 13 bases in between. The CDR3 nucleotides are TGTGCCAGCAGTTACTATCACATGAAAAGCTCTGGGGCCAACGTCCTGACTTTC. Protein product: CASSYYHMKSSGANVLTF.

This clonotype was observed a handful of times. DNA for the CDR3: TGTGCCAGCAGTGTAGGACTAGCGGGAGGGCGAGAGACCCAGTACTTC. As protein: CASSVGLAGGRETQYF. This chain uses TRBV25-1 with TRBJ2-5; TRBD2 matches 15 bases. V was clipped by 4 bases and J by 4 bases; unmatched bases: 4. The CDR3 runs 16 residues. Germline V gene lookup returns CDR1 MGHDK and CDR2 SYGVNS.

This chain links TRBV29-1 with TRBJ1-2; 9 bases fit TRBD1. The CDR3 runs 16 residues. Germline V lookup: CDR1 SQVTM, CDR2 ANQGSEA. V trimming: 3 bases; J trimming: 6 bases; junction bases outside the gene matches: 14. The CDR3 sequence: CSVDLFRRQGENGYTF. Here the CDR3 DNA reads TGCAGCGTTGATCTATTTCGTCGACAGGGGGAGAATGGCTACACCTTC.

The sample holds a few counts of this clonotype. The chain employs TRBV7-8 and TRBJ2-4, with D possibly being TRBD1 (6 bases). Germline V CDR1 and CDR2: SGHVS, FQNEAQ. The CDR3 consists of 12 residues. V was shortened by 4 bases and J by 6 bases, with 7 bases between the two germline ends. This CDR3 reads CASSSTGNIQYF. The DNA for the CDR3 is TGTGCCAGCAGCTCGACAGGAAACATTCAGTACTTC.